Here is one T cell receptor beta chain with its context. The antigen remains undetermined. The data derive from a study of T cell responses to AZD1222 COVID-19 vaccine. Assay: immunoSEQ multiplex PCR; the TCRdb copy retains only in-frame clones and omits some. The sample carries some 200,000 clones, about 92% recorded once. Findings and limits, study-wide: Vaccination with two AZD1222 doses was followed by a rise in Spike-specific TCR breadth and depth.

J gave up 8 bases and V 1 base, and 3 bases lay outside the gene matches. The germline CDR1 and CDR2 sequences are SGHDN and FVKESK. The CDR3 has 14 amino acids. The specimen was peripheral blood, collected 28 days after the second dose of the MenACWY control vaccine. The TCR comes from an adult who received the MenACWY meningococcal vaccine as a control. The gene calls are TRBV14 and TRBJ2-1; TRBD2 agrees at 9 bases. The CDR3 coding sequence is TGTGCCAGCAGCCAAGTTGGGACTAGCTATGAGCAGTTCTTC. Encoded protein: CASSQVGTSYEQFF.